These 25 T cell receptor beta chains were all obtained from the same sample, sequenced in a study of T cell repertoires in cytomegalovirus infection. TCRdb independently ran MiXCR on the reads; one entry per CDR3 protein. This sample has about 740,000 distinct CDR3 sequences, with 35% to 40% found just once. The sequenced material came from PBMCs. All receptors come from a human donor in good health (CMV status not recorded). Some clones in this sample may be carry-over from other donors' samples.

This clonotype was picked up many times. Germline and junction disagree at one end, which may indicate a read error. This sequence joins TRBV7-7 and TRBJ1-2; TRBD1 matches 8 bases. This CDR3 comprises 14 residues. CDR1 and CDR2 from the germline V gene are SSHAT and FNYEAQ (reference sequence). CDR3 DNA sequence: TGTGCTAGCAGCCGAATGGACAGGGTGGAAGGCTACACCTTC. Translation gives CASSRMDRVEGYTF.

The chain carries TRBV11-2 and TRBJ2-5; perhaps TRBD1 as D (6 bases). Trimming stripped 5 bases from V and 5 bases from J, with 15 bases between. There are 14 residues in the CDR3. Per germline, CDR1 SGHAT and CDR2 FQNNGV. CDR3 in amino acids: CASSTGRSDETQYF. The CDR3 DNA follows: TGTGCCAGCAGCACAGGGAGAAGTGATGAGACCCAGTACTTC.

This clonotype was counted once. Given the absence of the conserved phenylalanine or tryptophan at the CDR3 end, a read error is likely. The rearrangement joins TRBV12-3 or TRBV12-4 to TRBJ2-1; 10 bases agree with TRBD1. This CDR3 spans 15 amino acids. V was pared by 4 bases and J by 8 bases, with 8 bases of the junction left unmatched. The CDR3 bases are TGTGCCAGCAGTTCGCCCCGAGGGACAGGGGATGAGCAGTTCTTA. It is translated as CASSSPRGTGDEQFL.

This clonotype has just a few counts. The V call is TRBV11-2, the J call TRBJ2-1, with 9 positions matching TRBD2. V was clipped by 6 bases and J by 4 bases; unmatched bases: 4. The germline V gene encodes CDR1 SGHAT and CDR2 FQNNGV. The CDR3 consists of 14 residues. The CDR3 protein is CASRTSGPYNEQFF. The CDR3 DNA follows: TGTGCCAGCAGAACTAGCGGGCCATACAATGAGCAGTTCTTC.

The chain recombines TRBV5-6 with TRBJ1-4; a possible D gene is TRBD1 (6 bases). V was pared by 1 base and J by 8 bases, with 12 bases between. Germline-derived CDR1 and CDR2 are SGHDT and YYEEEE. The CDR3 is 14 amino acids. Here the CDR3 reads CASSLWGQSEKLFF. In nucleotides, the CDR3 is TGTGCCAGCAGCTTGTGGGGACAAAGCGAAAAACTGTTTTTT.

This clonotype showed up just a few times. The chain links TRBV7-2 to TRBJ2-3; 7 bases match TRBD1. Trimming cost V 7 bases and J 2 bases; bases outside gene matches: 15. Germline CDR1 is SGHTA and CDR2 is FQGNSA. This CDR3 comprises 17 residues. The DNA for the CDR3 is TGTGCCAGCATCGGACAGGCCCCCTTAGTTTCCACAGATACGCAGTATTTT. Residues: CASIGQAPLVSTDTQYF. Using reference TRBV7-2 and TRBJ2-3 for the parts outside the CDR3, the full variable domain is GAGVSQSPSNKVTEKGKDVELRCDPISGHTALYWYRQSLGQGLEFLIYFQGNSAPDKSGLPSDRFSAERTGGSVSTLTIQRTQQEDSAVYLCASIGQAPLVSTDTQYFGPGTRLTVL.

On this clonotype itself: Since the CDR3 does not end with the conserved phenylalanine or tryptophan, this likely comes from a read error. Because the CDR3's place on the DNA is in doubt, the DNA is left out and the CDR3 is given as listed by TCRdb. The chain recombines TRBV19 with TRBJ2-1; the DNA was not compared with TRBD1, the D call given in the table. The CDR3 numbers 13 amino acids, ends counted. Germline V gives CDR1 LNHDA, CDR2 SQIVND (reference sequence). The CDR3 region is CASSGGGYNEQLL.

This clonotype was seen only a few times. The junction and the germline gene differ at one end; a read error may be behind it. The chain has TRBV7-7 and TRBJ2-1; D is ambiguous. CDR1 is SSHAT, CDR2 FNYEAQ, per germline (reference sequence). The CDR3 runs to 15 residues. DNA for the CDR3: TGTGCTAGCAGCTTAAAACCTTCCGGCCTGAGTGAGCAGTTCTTC. It translates to CASSLKPSGLSEQFF.

This clonotype was seen at least ten times. V gene TRBV6-1 combines with J gene TRBJ2-3; the D call may be TRBD1 or TRBD2 (5 bases each). The V end lost 7 bases, the J end lost 1 base, and 15 bases lay between the germline ends. Germline CDR1 reads MNHNS; CDR2 reads SASEGT. The CDR3 runs to 15 residues. The chain's CDR3 is CASNVGAARTDTQYF. Written as DNA, the CDR3 is TGTGCCAGCAACGTCGGGGCGGCTCGCACAGATACGCAGTATTTT.

The chain joins TRBV4-3 to TRBJ1-2; no firm D call. The CDR3 spans 15 residues. The germline CDR1 and CDR2 sequences are LGHNA and YSLEER. V dropped 3 bases and J dropped 6 bases, with 17 bases sitting between them. CDR3 DNA: TGCGCCAGCAGCCAGGATCGTGTAGGTTTGGATGGCTACACCTTC. Translated: CASSQDRVGLDGYTF.

The V and J genes are TRBV2 and TRBJ2-7; no reliable D call. Germline CDR1 reads SNHLY; CDR2 reads FYNNEI. Trimming cost V 0 bases and J 4 bases, with 13 bases left between them. The CDR3 covers 15 residues. CDR3 protein: CASSEALPVVYEQYF. Here the CDR3 DNA reads TGTGCCAGCAGTGAAGCCCTTCCCGTTGTATACGAGCAGTACTTC.

V usage is TRBV12-3 or TRBV12-4 and J usage is TRBJ1-1; D unclear. This CDR3 has 16 residues. The ends were cut back, 2 bases at V and 1 base at J, with 14 bases in the middle. CDR3 sequence (DNA): TGTGCCAGCAGTTTAAGGGCAGGAGCTCGGAACACTGAAGCTTTCTTT. It translates to CASSLRAGARNTEAFF.

This clonotype was detected a few times. The genes are TRBV15 and TRBJ2-6; D is perhaps TRBD1 (6 bases). Germline-derived CDR1 and CDR2 are LNHNV and YYDKDF (reference sequence). Trimming stripped 1 base from V and 2 bases from J, with 9 bases between. This CDR3 spans 16 amino acids. CDR3 residues: CATSRVHRAGANVLTF. The CDR3 DNA follows: TGTGCCACCAGCAGAGTTCACAGGGCTGGGGCCAACGTCCTGACTTTC.

The gene calls are TRBV29-1 and TRBJ1-3; D uncertain. CDR1 and CDR2 from the germline V gene are SQVTM and ANQGSEA. Trimming left V 7 bases short and J 0 bases short, with 10 bases between. The CDR3 totals 13 residues. Written as DNA, the CDR3 is TGCAGCGGTTCAATGAACTCTGGAAACACCATATATTTT. Translation: CSGSMNSGNTIYF.

The V and J genes are TRBV7-9 and TRBJ2-4; D is unclear. The ends were cut back, 2 bases at V and 7 bases at J, with 6 bases in the middle. The CDR3 loop spans 12 amino acids. The germline V gene encodes CDR1 SEHNR and CDR2 FQNEAQ (reference sequence). CDR3 sequence (DNA): TGTGCCAGCAGCTTAAGTCAGAACATTCAGTACTTC. This encodes CASSLSQNIQYF.

This clonotype was observed a few times. The genes are TRBV24-1 and TRBJ2-5, with TRBD1 as a possible D gene (6 bases). Between the trimmed V and J ends, which lost 9 bases and 0 bases, there was a span of 7 bases. CDR3 length: 12 amino acids. The V gene's germline CDR1 is KGHDR and CDR2 SFDVKD. In DNA form, the CDR3 reads TGTGCCACCGGGGGCTACCAAGAGACCCAGTACTTC. It codes for CATGGYQETQYF.

V and J are TRBV13 and TRBJ2-3; D is perhaps TRBD1 (7 bases). V lost 4 bases, J lost 2 bases, and 22 bases lay in between. CDR1 is PRHDT, CDR2 FYEKMQ, per germline (reference sequence). The CDR3 totals 18 residues. This CDR3 is CASSSTGETGGFTDTQYF. DNA of the CDR3: TGTGCCAGCAGCTCCACAGGGGAGACCGGGGGATTCACAGATACGCAGTATTTT.

This clonotype was detected a few times. The chain uses TRBV6-1 and TRBJ2-7, with a tentative D call TRBD2 (6 bases). The germline CDR1 and CDR2 sequences are MNHNS and SASEGT. This CDR3 region has 15 residues. Deletions cut 4 bases from V and 0 bases from J, with 13 bases between. For the CDR3, the DNA is TGTGCCAGCAGTGCCGGGGGAAAAATCTCCTACGAGCAGTACTTC. Amino acids: CASSAGGKISYEQYF.

Many counts were recorded for this clonotype. The chain links TRBV28 to TRBJ1-4; perhaps TRBD1 as D (6 bases). V was pared by 4 bases and J by 7 bases, with 13 bases between. This CDR3 spans 14 amino acids. The germline V gene encodes CDR1 MDHEN and CDR2 SYDVKM. The CDR3 protein is CASSYLQGSEKLFF. As DNA, the CDR3 is TGTGCCAGCAGTTACCTACAGGGATCTGAAAAACTGTTTTTT.

This clonotype showed up just once. The genes are TRBV10-3 and TRBJ2-1, with 8 bases matching TRBD2. V trimming: 5 bases; J trimming: 7 bases; junction bases outside the gene matches: 7. This CDR3 region has 14 residues. CDR1 and CDR2 (germline): ENHRY, SYGVKD. CDR3 residues: CAISSAGGENEQFF. DNA for the CDR3: TGTGCCATCAGTTCCGCGGGGGGTGAGAATGAGCAGTTCTTC.

The chain has TRBV28 and TRBJ2-1; 7 bases fit TRBD1. The junction had 6 bases not matched to a gene; V was cut back by 8 bases and J by 5 bases. In germline, CDR1 is MDHEN, CDR2 SYDVKM. This CDR3 has 13 amino acids. The CDR3, as DNA: TGTGCCAGCTTACAGGGGCGCCACAATGAGCAGTTCTTC. Its translation: CASLQGRHNEQFF.

DNA for the CDR3: TGTGCCAGCAGCTTGGGGTCGAGGACAGCCTACACCCAGTACTTC. This translates into CASSLGSRTAYTQYF. The chain couples TRBV5-5 to TRBJ2-5; a weak D match, TRBD1 (6 bases). The V end was cut by 0 bases, the J end by 8 bases, with 17 bases between. This CDR3 region has 15 residues. CDR1 is SGHKS, CDR2 YYEKEE, per germline (reference sequence).

Notes on this clonotype: Mismatch with germline at one junction end may stem from a read error. The chain uses TRBV7-8 and TRBJ2-3; D ambiguous. The CDR3 spans 16 residues. Germline V CDR1 and CDR2: SGHVS, FQNEAQ. The CDR3 nucleotides read TGTGCCAGCAGCTTAGCGCTAAGGAAGCTCACAGATACGCAGTATTGG. Encoded protein: CASSLALRKLTDTQYW.

The rearrangement links TRBV27 to TRBJ2-7, with D unclear. The CDR3 loop spans 12 amino acids. Germline V gene sequence: CDR1 MNHEY, CDR2 SMNVEV (reference sequence). Trimming shortened V by 3 bases and J by 4 bases, and 7 bases separated the two germline ends. CDR3 DNA sequence: TGTGCCAGCAGTTTCAATGGGTACGAGCAGTACTTC. It encodes CASSFNGYEQYF.

In this sample, this clonotype turned up a few times. This chain connects TRBV5-1 to TRBJ2-2; D remains unclear. V gave up 3 bases and J gave up 2 bases, with 14 bases separating them. Germline V gives CDR1 SGHRS, CDR2 YFSETQ. This CDR3 is built from 16 residues. The CDR3 reads CASSSSPIDNTGELFF. The CDR3 nucleotides are TGCGCCAGCAGCTCATCCCCTATTGATAACACCGGGGAGCTGTTTTTT.